This T cell receptor beta chain was captured in a study of T cell responses to AZD1222 COVID-19 vaccine. Assay used: immunoSEQ multiplex PCR; TCRdb lists only in-frame clones, some missing. Among around 100,000 clones listed, 91% were seen once. The V gene's germline CDR1 is PRHDT and CDR2 FYEKMQ (reference sequence). Trimming left V 2 bases short and J 6 bases short, with 14 bases between. This CDR3 has 15 amino acids. This sample comprised peripheral blood, obtained on day 0 of AZD1222 vaccination. This rearrangement joins TRBV13 to TRBJ2-1; the D gene is possibly TRBD1 (6 bases). This TCR was sampled from an adult in good health. The CDR3 nucleotides read TGTGCCAGCAGCTTAATAAGGTCACAGGGCAATGAGCAGTTCTTC. Translating it yields CASSLIRSQGNEQFF.